This T cell receptor beta chain was found in a study of control samples from healthy donors and cancer patients. Only in-frame clones appear in the TCRdb table, and some are missing; sequencing was by immunoSEQ multiplex PCR. This sample has around 180,000 clones, with 85% to 90% found just once. The CDR3 spans 14 residues. Losses at the gene ends were 6 bases for V and 6 bases for J; bases not matched to a gene: 9. In germline, CDR1 is ENHRY, CDR2 SYGVKD. The sample taken for sequencing was blood. This TCR derives from a woman aged 25 to 39 in good health. The chain joins TRBV10-3 to TRBJ2-3, with TRBD2 matching over 7 bases. The CDR3: CAIRGAGFGDTQYF. The DNA of the CDR3 is TGTGCCATCAGGGGAGCGGGGTTCGGTGATACGCAGTATTTT.